The 3 T cell receptor beta chains below all came from one sample that was sequenced in a study of T cell repertoires in cytomegalovirus infection. TCRdb re-called the reads through MiXCR, storing one row per CDR3 protein. This sample carries around 300,000 distinct CDR3 sequences, over 7.5% of them seen once, and the ten largest clones take around 4.5%. The sequenced material came from PBMCs. The receptors originated from a human donor in good health (CMV status not recorded). Some clones in this sample may be carry-over from other donors' samples.

The chain couples TRBV7-3 to TRBJ2-1; D is possibly TRBD1 or TRBD2 (6 bases each). This CDR3 comprises 17 residues. The germline V gene has CDR1 SGHTA and CDR2 FQGTGA. V lost 5 bases and J 5 bases, leaving 22 bases between the germline ends. CDR3 nucleotides: TGTGCCAGCAGCCCCTATGGGGCTAGCGAGGGGGACAATGAGCAGTTCTTC. Residues: CASSPYGASEGDNEQFF. Variable domain in full (rest from reference TRBV7-3 and TRBJ2-1): GAGVSQTPSNKVTEKGKYVELRCDPISGHTALYWYRQSLGQGPEFLIYFQGTGAADDSGLPNDRFFAVRPEGSVSTLKIQRTERGDSAVYLCASSPYGASEGDNEQFFGPGTRLTVL.

This clonotype was counted many times. J is TRBJ2-3 and V is TRBV24-1, with 8 bases lining up with TRBD1. Germline values: CDR1 KGHDR, CDR2 SFDVKD. The CDR3 loop spans 15 amino acids. J gave up 5 bases and V 4 bases, and 7 bases lay outside the gene matches. The CDR3: CATSDPGQGRDTQYF. DNA for the CDR3: TGTGCCACCAGTGACCCCGGACAGGGAAGAGATACGCAGTATTTT.

The chain recombines TRBV12-3 or TRBV12-4 with TRBJ1-1; 7 bases are a match to TRBD1. Trimming cost V 8 bases and J 4 bases; bases outside gene matches: 7. The CDR3 sequence is 13 residues long. The CDR3 spells CASGNRGGTEAFF. Here the CDR3 DNA reads TGTGCCAGCGGGAACAGGGGTGGCACTGAAGCTTTCTTT.